These 13 T cell receptor beta chains were all obtained from the same sample, sequenced in a study of control samples from healthy donors and cancer patients. The repertoire was sequenced with immunoSEQ multiplex PCR; TCRdb's copy has only in-frame clones and lacks some. The sample includes about 82,000 clones, 70% to 90% of them seen just once. The sample taken for sequencing was blood. These receptors came from a man aged 50-59 years in good health.

V and J are TRBV19 and TRBJ2-5; possible D gene TRBD2, 5 bases. The V end was cut by 3 bases, the J end by 5 bases, with 13 bases between. CDR3 length: 14 amino acids. Germline V gives CDR1 LNHDA, CDR2 SQIVND (reference sequence). The CDR3 sequence: CASSIEGVGETQYF. The CDR3 region has the DNA TGTGCCAGTAGTATTGAGGGAGTGGGGGAGACCCAGTACTTC.

The chain joins TRBV24-1 to TRBJ2-3; TRBD1 matches 7 bases. The germline gives CDR1 KGHDR, CDR2 SFDVKD. J lost 3 bases, V lost 5 bases, and 13 bases had no gene match. This CDR3 has 17 residues. This CDR3 reads CATSADDRADGTDTQYF. CDR3 coding DNA: TGTGCCACCAGTGCCGACGACAGGGCGGATGGTACAGATACGCAGTATTTT.

V gene TRBV30 combines with J gene TRBJ1-2; D not resolved. Germline values: CDR1 GTSNPN, CDR2 SVGIG (reference sequence). CDR3 length equals 13 residues. Trimming cost V 3 bases and J 2 bases, with 10 bases left between them. The CDR3: CAWRTDSNYGYTF. CDR3 DNA sequence: TGTGCCTGGAGGACCGACTCAAACTATGGCTACACCTTC.

The chain combines TRBV3-1 (or the pseudogene TRBV3-2) with TRBJ1-1; D unresolved. Trimming removed 0 bases from V and 0 bases from J, with 5 bases in between. Per germline, CDR1 LGHDT and CDR2 YNNKEL (reference sequence). This CDR3 contains 14 residues. In DNA, the CDR3 is TGTGCCAGCAGCCAAGATACTGTGAACACTGAAGCTTTCTTT. It yields the protein CASSQDTVNTEAFF.

The rearrangement uses TRBV30 and TRBJ1-2, with D uncertain. This CDR3 contains 14 residues. The V end lost 7 bases, the J end lost 8 bases, and 23 bases lay between the germline ends. Looked up from germline, CDR1 is GTSNPN and CDR2 is SVGIG (reference sequence). The CDR3 sequence: CASTVRGAFRGYTF. Here the CDR3 DNA reads TGTGCCTCCACAGTGCGGGGAGCGTTTCGCGGCTACACCTTC.

The V gene is TRBV3-1 (or the pseudogene TRBV3-2), the J gene TRBJ1-2; D might be TRBD1 (6 bases). The CDR3 totals 17 residues. Trimming cost V 1 base and J 5 bases, with 20 bases left between them. Germline V gene lookup returns CDR1 LGHDT and CDR2 YNNKEL (reference sequence). The DNA of the CDR3 is TGTGCCAGCAGCCAAGTTTTGCTTGGACAGACTATGTATGGCTACACCTTC. Translating gives CASSQVLLGQTMYGYTF.

V and J are TRBV6-1 and TRBJ2-7, with 13 bases matching TRBD2. CDR1 MNHNS and CDR2 SASEGT come from the germline V gene. The junction had 9 bases not matched to a gene; V was cut back by 6 bases and J by 4 bases. This CDR3 comprises 16 residues. The CDR3 DNA follows: TGTGCCAGCAGCGAACAGGGACTAGCGGGGCGTTACGAGCAGTACTTC. Translation: CASSEQGLAGRYEQYF.

CDR3 sequence (DNA): TGTGCCAGCAGTGAATGGTTAGCGTACGAGCAGTACTTC. Amino acid sequence: CASSEWLAYEQYF. The rearrangement joins TRBV2 to TRBJ2-7, with D maybe TRBD2 (5 bases). V was cut by 2 bases and J by 4 bases, with 9 bases left in between. The germline V gene encodes CDR1 SNHLY and CDR2 FYNNEI. This CDR3 spans 13 amino acids.

This chain joins TRBV4-2 and TRBJ1-4, with unresolved D. The ends were cut back, 2 bases at V and 4 bases at J, with 11 bases in the middle. Looked up from germline, CDR1 is LGHNA and CDR2 is YNFKEQ. The CDR3 length is 15 residues. The CDR3 protein is CASSQRSGDNEKLFF. The CDR3 bases are TGTGCCAGCAGCCAACGATCAGGAGATAATGAAAAACTGTTTTTT.

This chain uses TRBV5-3 with TRBJ2-3; TRBD2 matches 13 bases. TRBV5-3 falls under the ORF class, with uncertain function. The CDR3 loop spans 18 amino acids. V was pared by 1 base and J by 5 bases, with 10 bases of the junction left unmatched. The CDR3 coding sequence is TGTGCCAGAAGCTTGAGGACTAGCGGGGGCCCCGAGGTAGATACGCAGTATTTT. It translates to CARSLRTSGGPEVDTQYF.

The sample holds a few counts of this clone. The V and J genes are TRBV5-1 and TRBJ2-1; 9 bases are shared with TRBD2. This CDR3 contains 15 residues. V lost 1 base to trimming and J lost 8 bases; unmatched junction nucleotides: 7. CDR1 and CDR2 from the germline V gene are SGHRS and YFSETQ. The CDR3 DNA is TGCGCCAGCAGCTTGAGGCCTAGCGGGGACTATGAGCAGTTCTTC. This sequence encodes CASSLRPSGDYEQFF.

The J gene is TRBJ2-1, the V gene TRBV11-2; D is undetermined. V was cut by 1 base and J by 1 base, with 20 bases left in between. The CDR3 has 19 amino acids. The germline V gene has CDR1 SGHAT and CDR2 FQNNGV. DNA of the CDR3: TGTGCCAGCAGCTTAGGACGGAAGCAGGTCGACAATTCCTACAATGAGCAGTTCTTC. Amino acids: CASSLGRKQVDNSYNEQFF.

The genes are TRBV6-6 and TRBJ2-6; D ambiguous. This CDR3 is 17 amino acids long. Germline-derived CDR1 and CDR2 are MNHNY and SVGAGI (reference sequence). Between the trimmed V and J ends, which lost 5 bases and 0 bases, there was a span of 14 bases. CDR3 sequence (DNA): TGTGCCAGCAGTGGATCGGACGGTATCTCTGGGGCCAACGTCCTGACTTTC. Its translation: CASSGSDGISGANVLTF.